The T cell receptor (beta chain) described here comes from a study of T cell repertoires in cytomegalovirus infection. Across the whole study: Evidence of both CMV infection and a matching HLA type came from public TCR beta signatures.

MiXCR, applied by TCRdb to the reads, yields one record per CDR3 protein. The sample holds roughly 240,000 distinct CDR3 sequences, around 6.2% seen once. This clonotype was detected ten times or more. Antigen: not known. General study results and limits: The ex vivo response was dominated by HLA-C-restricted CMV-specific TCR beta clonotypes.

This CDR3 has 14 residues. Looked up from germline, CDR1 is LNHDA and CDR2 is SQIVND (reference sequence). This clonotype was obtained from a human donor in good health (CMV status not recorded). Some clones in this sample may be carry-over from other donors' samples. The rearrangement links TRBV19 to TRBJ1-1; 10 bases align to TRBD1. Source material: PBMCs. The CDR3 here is CSSGGTGVNTEAFF. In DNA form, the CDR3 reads TGTTCTTCAGGAGGGACAGGGGTGAACACTGAAGCTTTCTTT.